This paragraph covers one T cell receptor beta chain sequence. Its binding antigen is unknown. Base quality data are lacking; no much larger clone is found one base away. The sample belongs to a study of OX40 agonist ivuxolimab in advanced cancers. Some background on the complete study: Ivuxolimab was a fully human IgG2 agonistic monoclonal antibody targeting the costimulatory receptor OX40 (CD134). Intravenous ivuxolimab was administered to patients every 2 weeks at six dose levels: 0.01, 0.1, 0.3, 1.5, 3 and 10 mg/kg. Of the roughly 50 dose-escalation patients, hepatocellular carcinoma was present in about 20, melanoma in roughly 15, renal cell carcinoma in 9 and head and neck cancer in 9. In the dose-escalation cohort, more than 80% of patients were male, and the mean age was 60 years with a range of about 20 to 80. Prior anti-PD-1, anti-PD-L1 or anti-CTLA-4 therapy was permitted, and checkpoint inhibitors had been received by about two fifths of dose-escalation patients. Partial responses were achieved by three dose-escalation patients, of whom one had hepatocellular carcinoma and two had cutaneous melanoma. The purpose of peripheral TCRbeta sequencing was to test whether ivuxolimab changed TCR sequence diversity and led to clonal T-cell expansion. The paper reports the monotherapy dose-escalation portion (N = 52 patients) of the phase I ivuxolimab trial. Overall results and qualifications from the work: Antigen specificity was not determined for the clonally expanded peripheral T cells. In partial responders in the 0.1-3.0 mg/kg groups, normalized peripheral clonal expansion was found to be among the lowest, especially among CD8+ T cells. After ivuxolimab, more expanded clones were found on average in CD8+ T cells than in CD4+ T cells. Clonal expansion of both CD4+ and CD8+ blood T cells was observed from baseline to week 6 at doses 0.1 to 3.0 mg/kg. Low levels of normalized T-cell clonal expansion were also shown by some nonresponding patients.

At the junction V is shortened by 3 bases and J by 3 bases, with 15 bases in between. There are 15 amino acids in the CDR3, from cysteine to phenylalanine inclusive. Solely the CDR3 DNA is kept, with 45 bases framed from the first base. CDR1 and CDR2 (GTSNPN, SVGIG) derive from the germline V gene (reference sequence). To sequence the TCRbeta CDR3 region, genomic DNA was isolated from the sorted cells. The immunoSEQ Assay was used for sequencing of TCRbeta CDR3 regions. TCRdb took this table from immuneACCESS and kept in-frame rearrangements with V and J called. Such tables lack part of the clones; where checked against another copy, unresolved V genes explain under half of the gap, and the rest is unexplained. The sample data list 15,000 to 20,000 clones, and approximately 81% of these were observed just once. The ten largest clones represent over 20% of the sample. The trial excluded patients who had a history of autoimmune disease or who were on systemic immunosuppression. Peripheral blood for TCR sequencing was collected from all dose cohorts at baseline, on cycle 4 day 1, and on cycle 7 day 1. Samples were obtained from an open-label, multicenter, first-in-human phase I dose-escalation trial of ivuxolimab. The trial enrolled adults with locally advanced or metastatic head and neck squamous cell, hepatocellular, melanoma or renal cell carcinoma. Before TCR sequencing, CD4+ and CD8+ T cells were separately sorted from peripheral blood.

The sample here was CD4+ or CD8+ T cells sorted from blood, taken in a trial of the OX40 agonist ivuxolimab. This receptor was obtained from an adult with an advanced solid tumor such as melanoma, head and neck, liver or kidney cancer. In this chain, TRBV30 is recombined with TRBJ2-1, and possibly TRBD2, on 7 matching bases. The base sequence is TGTGCCTGGAGGGGAGGGGGGGCGGGCTACAATGAGCAGTTCTTC. This gives the protein CAWRGGGAGYNEQFF.